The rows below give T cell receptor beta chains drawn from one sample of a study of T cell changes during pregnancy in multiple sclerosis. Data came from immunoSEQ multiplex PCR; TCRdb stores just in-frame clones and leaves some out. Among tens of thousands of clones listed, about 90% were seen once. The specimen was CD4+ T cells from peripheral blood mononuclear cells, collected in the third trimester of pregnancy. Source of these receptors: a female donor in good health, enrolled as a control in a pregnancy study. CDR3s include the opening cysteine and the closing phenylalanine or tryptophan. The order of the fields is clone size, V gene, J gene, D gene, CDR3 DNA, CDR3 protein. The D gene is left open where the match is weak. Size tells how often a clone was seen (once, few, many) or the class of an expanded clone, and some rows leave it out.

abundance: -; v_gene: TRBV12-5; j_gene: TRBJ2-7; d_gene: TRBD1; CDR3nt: TGTGCTAGTGGTTTGGGACAGGGTCCGGACGAGCAGTACTTC; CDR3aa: CASGLGQGPDEQYF
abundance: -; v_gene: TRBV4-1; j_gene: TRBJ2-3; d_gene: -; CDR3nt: TGCGCCAGCAGCCCTGGACCCGGGGTAGATACGCAGTATTTT; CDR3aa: CASSPGPGVDTQYF
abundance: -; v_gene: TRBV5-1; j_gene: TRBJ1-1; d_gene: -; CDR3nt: TGCGCCAGCAGCCCCCTTCCAGGGATTTTGAACACTGAAGCTTTCTTT; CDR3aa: CASSPLPGILNTEAFF
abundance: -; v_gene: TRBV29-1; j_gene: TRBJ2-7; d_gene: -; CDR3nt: TGCAGCGTTGTGGGCCAGGGAGGCCCCTACGAGCAGTACTTC; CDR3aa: CSVVGQGGPYEQYF
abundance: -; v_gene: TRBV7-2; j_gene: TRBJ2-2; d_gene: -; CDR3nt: TGTGCCAGCAGCTTAGCGGGTCCGGGCAGGGGGCGGGGGACCGGGGAGCTGTTTTTT; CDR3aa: CASSLAGPGRGRGTGELFF
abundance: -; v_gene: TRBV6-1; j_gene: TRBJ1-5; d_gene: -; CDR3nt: TGTGCCAGCAGTGAGCGGGGAGGAGGCAATCAGCCCCAGCATTTT; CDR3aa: CASSERGGGNQPQHF
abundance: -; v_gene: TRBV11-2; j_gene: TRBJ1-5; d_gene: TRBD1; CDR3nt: TGTGCCAGCAGCCCTCTGGGGACAGGTCCTAATCAGCCCCAGCATTTT; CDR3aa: CASSPLGTGPNQPQHF
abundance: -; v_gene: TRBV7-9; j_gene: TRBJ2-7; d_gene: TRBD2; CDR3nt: TGTGCCAGCAGCTTAGACGGGAGGGCCGTGTTCACCGAGCAGTACTTC; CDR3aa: CASSLDGRAVFTEQYF
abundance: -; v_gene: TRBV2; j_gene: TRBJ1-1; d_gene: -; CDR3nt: TGTGCCAGCAGTCGTGGGGGGGCCCTGGACACTGAAGCTTTCTTT; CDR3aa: CASSRGGALDTEAFF
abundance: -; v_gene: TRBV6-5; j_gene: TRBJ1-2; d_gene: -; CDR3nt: TGTGCCAGCAGTCGCGGGGGCTGGGGCTACACCTTC; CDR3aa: CASSRGGWGYTF
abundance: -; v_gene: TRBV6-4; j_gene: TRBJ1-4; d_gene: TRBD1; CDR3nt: TGTGCCAGCAGTTCTAACAGGGGTTTTGCAACTAATGAAAAACTGTTTTTT; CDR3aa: CASSSNRGFATNEKLFF
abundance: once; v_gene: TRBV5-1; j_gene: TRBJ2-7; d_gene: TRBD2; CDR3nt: TGCGCCAGCAGCGAAGGACTAGCGGGATCCCACGAGCAGTACTTC; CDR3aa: CASSEGLAGSHEQYF
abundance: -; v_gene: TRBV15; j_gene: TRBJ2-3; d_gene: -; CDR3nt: TGTGCCACCAGCCTTCGGGACTCCACAGATACGCAGTATTTT; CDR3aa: CATSLRDSTDTQYF
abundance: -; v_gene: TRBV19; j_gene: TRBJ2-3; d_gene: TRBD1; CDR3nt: TGTGCCAGTAGGCTGACAGGGGCGAGATTAGGTGTTACGCAGTATTTT; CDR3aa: CASRLTGARLGVTQYF
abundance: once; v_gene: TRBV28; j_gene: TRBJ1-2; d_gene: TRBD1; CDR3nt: TGTGCCAGCAGTTTGACAGGGACTGGCTATGGCTACACCTTC; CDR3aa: CASSLTGTGYGYTF
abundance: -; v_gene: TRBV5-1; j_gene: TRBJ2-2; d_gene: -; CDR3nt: TGCGCCAGCAGCCCCGACATATCTGGGGAGCTGTTTTTT; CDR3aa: CASSPDISGELFF
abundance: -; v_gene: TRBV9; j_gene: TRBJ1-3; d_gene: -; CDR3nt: TGTGCCAGCGCTCCCACAGGTCTCTCTGGAAACACCATATATTTT; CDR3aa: CASAPTGLSGNTIYF
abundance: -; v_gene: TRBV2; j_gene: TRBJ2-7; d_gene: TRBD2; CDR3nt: TGTGCCAGCAGTGAAAGGAGGCGGGGGGCCCCATACGAGCAGTACTTC; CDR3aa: CASSERRRGAPYEQYF
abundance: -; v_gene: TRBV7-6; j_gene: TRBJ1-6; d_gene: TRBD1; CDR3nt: TGTGCCAGCAGCTTAGAAGGCTTCGGGACAGGGAACTCACCCCTCCACTTT; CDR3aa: CASSLEGFGTGNSPLHF
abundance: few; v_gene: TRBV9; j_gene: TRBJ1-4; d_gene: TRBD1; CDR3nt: TGTGCCAGCAGCTCCCCAGGGGGCGCGGGTGAAAAACTGTTTTTT; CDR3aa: CASSSPGGAGEKLFF
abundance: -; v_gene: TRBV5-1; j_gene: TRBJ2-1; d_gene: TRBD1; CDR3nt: TGCGCCAGCAGCTTGGAGTCGAGCAGGGGGCATGAGCAGTTCTTC; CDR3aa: CASSLESSRGHEQFF
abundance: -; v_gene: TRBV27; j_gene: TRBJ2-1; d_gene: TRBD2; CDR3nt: TGTGCCAGCACCACGGCTAGCGGAAGCTCCTACAATGAGCAGTTCTTC; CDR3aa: CASTTASGSSYNEQFF
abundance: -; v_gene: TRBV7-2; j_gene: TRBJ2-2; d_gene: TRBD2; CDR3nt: TGTGCCAGCAGCTTAGATGCAGCGGGGGGGTCCGGGGAGCTGTTTTTT; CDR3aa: CASSLDAAGGSGELFF
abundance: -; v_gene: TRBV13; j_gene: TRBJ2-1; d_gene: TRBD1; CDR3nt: TGTGCCAGCAGCCCGTACCGACAGGGAGCTGAGCAGTTCTTC; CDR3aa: CASSPYRQGAEQFF
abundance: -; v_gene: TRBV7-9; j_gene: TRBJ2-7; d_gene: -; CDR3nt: TGTGCCAGCCCCCAGGCGAATAGCTACGAGCAGTACTTC; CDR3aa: CASPQANSYEQYF
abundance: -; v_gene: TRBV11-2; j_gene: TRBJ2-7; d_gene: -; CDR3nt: TGTGCCAGCAGATCCCCTGCTAGGGGGAAACCCTACGAGCAGTACTTC; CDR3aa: CASRSPARGKPYEQYF
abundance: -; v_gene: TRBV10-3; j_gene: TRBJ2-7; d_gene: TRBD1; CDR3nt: TGTGCCATCAGTGGGACAGGGGAAGGCGAGCAGTACTTC; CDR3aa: CAISGTGEGEQYF
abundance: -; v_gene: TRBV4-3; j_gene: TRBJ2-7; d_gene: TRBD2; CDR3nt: TGCGCCAGCAGCCAGGGGATGGGCGGGGGGTTCTCCTACGAGCAGTACTTC; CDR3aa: CASSQGMGGGFSYEQYF
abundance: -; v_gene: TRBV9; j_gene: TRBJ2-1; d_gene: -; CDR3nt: TGTGCCAGCAGCGTAGCTCCTTACAATGAGCAGTTCTTC; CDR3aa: CASSVAPYNEQFF
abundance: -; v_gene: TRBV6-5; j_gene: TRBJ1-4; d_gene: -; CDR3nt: TGTGCCAGCAGTTACTCGAAACCTAACAGATGGGAAAAACTGTTTTTT; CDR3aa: CASSYSKPNRWEKLFF
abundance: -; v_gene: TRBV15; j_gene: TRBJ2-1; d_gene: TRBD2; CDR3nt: TGTGCCACCAGCAGGCTCATAGCGGGAGGGAACAATGAGCAGTTCTTC; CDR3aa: CATSRLIAGGNNEQFF
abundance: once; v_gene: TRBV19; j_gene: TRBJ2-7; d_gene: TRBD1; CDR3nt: TGTGCCAGTACCGACCCCGGGACAGGGATCGACGAGCAGTACTTC; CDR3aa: CASTDPGTGIDEQYF
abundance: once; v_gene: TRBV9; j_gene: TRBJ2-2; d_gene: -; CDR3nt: TGTGCCAGCAGCGTTTCCCGGGGGGCATCAAACACCGGGGAGCTGTTTTTT; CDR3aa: CASSVSRGASNTGELFF
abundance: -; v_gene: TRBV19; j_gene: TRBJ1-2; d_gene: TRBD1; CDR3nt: TGTGCCAGTAGTGACAGGGGACGGTCCCATGGCTACACCTTC; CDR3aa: CASSDRGRSHGYTF
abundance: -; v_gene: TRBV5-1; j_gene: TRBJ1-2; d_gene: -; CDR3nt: TGCGCCAGCAGCCAGTTACAGGGTGGCTATGGCTACACCTTC; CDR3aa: CASSQLQGGYGYTF
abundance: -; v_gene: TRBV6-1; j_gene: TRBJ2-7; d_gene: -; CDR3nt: TGTGCCAGCAGTGCTTCCGGGACTGTATTCGAGCAGTACTTC; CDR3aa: CASSASGTVFEQYF
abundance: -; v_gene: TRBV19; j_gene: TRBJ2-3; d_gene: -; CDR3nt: TGTGCCAGTAGGCAGGGCGATACGCAGTATTTT; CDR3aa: CASRQGDTQYF
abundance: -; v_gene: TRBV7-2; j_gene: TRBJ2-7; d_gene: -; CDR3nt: TGTGCCAGCAGCTTAGACTCACTTCAGTACTTC; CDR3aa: CASSLDSLQYF
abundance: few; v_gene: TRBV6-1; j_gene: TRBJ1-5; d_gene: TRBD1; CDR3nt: TGTGCCAGCAGTGGCGGGACAGGGGCGAGGAATCAGCCCCAGCATTTT; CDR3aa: CASSGGTGARNQPQHF
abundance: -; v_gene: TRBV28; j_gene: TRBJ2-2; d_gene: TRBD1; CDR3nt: TGTGCCAGCAGTTCCCCTCGAGGGGGCGCCGGGGCCGGGGAGCTGTTTTTT; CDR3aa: CASSSPRGGAGAGELFF
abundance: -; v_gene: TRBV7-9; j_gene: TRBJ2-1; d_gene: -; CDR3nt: TGTGCCAGCACTGCGGGCGGGGCTCTCAATGAGCAGTTCTTC; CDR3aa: CASTAGGALNEQFF
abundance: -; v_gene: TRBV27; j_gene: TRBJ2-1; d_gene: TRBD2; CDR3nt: TGTGCCAGCAGTTCCATAGGAGCGGGAGGTTACAATGAGCAGTTCTTC; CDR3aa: CASSSIGAGGYNEQFF
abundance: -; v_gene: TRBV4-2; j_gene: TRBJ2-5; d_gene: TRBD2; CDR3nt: TGTGCCAGCAGCCGTTCCCTAGCGGGGGGGGAAGAGACCCAGTACTTC; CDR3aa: CASSRSLAGGEETQYF
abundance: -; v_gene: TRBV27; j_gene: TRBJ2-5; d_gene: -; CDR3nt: TGTGCCAGCAGTTTTGGCGGTAGCGGAGAGACCCAGTACTTC; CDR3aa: CASSFGGSGETQYF
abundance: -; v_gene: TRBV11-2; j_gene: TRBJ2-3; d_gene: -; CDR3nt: TGTGCCAGCAGCTTACCGGTCTACACAGATACGCAGTATTTT; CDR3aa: CASSLPVYTDTQYF
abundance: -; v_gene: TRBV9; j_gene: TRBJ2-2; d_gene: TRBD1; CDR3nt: TGTGCCAGCGGCGTAGACAGGGTTACCGGGGAGCTGTTTTTT; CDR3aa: CASGVDRVTGELFF
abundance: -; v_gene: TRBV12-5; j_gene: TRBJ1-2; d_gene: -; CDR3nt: TGTGCTAGTGGTTTGGTATCGGGATTTGACACTGACTATGGCTACACCTTC; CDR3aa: CASGLVSGFDTDYGYTF
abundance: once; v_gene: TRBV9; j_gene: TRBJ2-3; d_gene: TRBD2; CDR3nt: TGTGCCAGCAGCTCCTTGGGGCGGGGGGACACAGATACGCAGTATTTT; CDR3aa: CASSSLGRGDTDTQYF
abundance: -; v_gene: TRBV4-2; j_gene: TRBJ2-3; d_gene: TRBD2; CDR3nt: TGTGCCAGCAGCCAAGGGACTAGCGGGGGGATCACAGATACGCAGTATTTT; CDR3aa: CASSQGTSGGITDTQYF
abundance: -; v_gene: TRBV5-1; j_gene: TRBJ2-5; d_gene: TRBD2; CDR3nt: TGCGCCAGCAGCCGTCGACTAGCGGGGGAACAAGAGACCCAGTACTTC; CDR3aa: CASSRRLAGEQETQYF
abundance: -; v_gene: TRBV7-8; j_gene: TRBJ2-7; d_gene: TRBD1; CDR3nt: TGTGCCAGCAGCCAGGGCACAGGGGCTACCTACGAGCAGTACTTC; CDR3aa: CASSQGTGATYEQYF
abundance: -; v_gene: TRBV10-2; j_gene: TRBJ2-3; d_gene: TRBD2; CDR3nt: TGCGCCAGCTTAGCGGGAGGGAGCACAGATACGCAGTATTTT; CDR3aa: CASLAGGSTDTQYF
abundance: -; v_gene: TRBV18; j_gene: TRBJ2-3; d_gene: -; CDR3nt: TGTGCCAGCTCACCCTCCCTTAGGGGTAGCGGAGTTTACACAGATACCGTGAATTTT; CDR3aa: CASSPSLRGSGVYTDTVNF
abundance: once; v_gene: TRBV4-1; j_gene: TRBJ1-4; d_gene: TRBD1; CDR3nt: TGCGCCAGCAGCCAAATGGGACGGTCCGGGACAGGGAGTGAAAAACTGTTTTTT; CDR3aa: CASSQMGRSGTGSEKLFF
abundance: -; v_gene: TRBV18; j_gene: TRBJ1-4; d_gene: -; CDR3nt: TGTGCCAGCTCACCCCGACAGTCTGGGTATGAAAAACTGTTTTTT; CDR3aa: CASSPRQSGYEKLFF
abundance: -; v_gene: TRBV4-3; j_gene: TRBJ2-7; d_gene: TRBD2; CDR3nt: TGCGCCAGCAGCCAAGCCCCCCGGGGGGATGGCTACGAGCAGTACTTC; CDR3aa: CASSQAPRGDGYEQYF
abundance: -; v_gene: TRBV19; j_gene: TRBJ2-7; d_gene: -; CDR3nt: TGTGCCAGTACGGACGGGGGCTACGAGCAGTACTTC; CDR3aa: CASTDGGYEQYF
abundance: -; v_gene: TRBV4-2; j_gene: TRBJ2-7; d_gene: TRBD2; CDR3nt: TGTGCCAGCAGCCAGGGGGGAGCGGGAGGACCGCTGGAGCAGTACTTC; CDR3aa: CASSQGGAGGPLEQYF